The rows below give T cell receptor beta chains drawn from one sample of a study of cytomegalovirus exposure and HLA in healthy donors. Libraries were prepared by immunoSEQ multiplex PCR; TCRdb keeps only in-frame clonotypes and omits some of them. The sample consists of 100,000 or so clones, about 70% of them appearing once. The sample consisted of PBMCs. The receptor set was obtained from a woman between 18 and 29 years old in good health and CMV-seropositive. CDR3s include the opening cysteine and the closing phenylalanine or tryptophan. D genes are given only for firm matches. Size values are once, few and many counts, or a class for expanded clones, and some rows have none.

V gene: TRBV5-4; clone size: few; D gene: TRBD2; J gene: TRBJ2-7; CDR3 DNA: TGTGCCAGCAGCTTGGGTGGTAGCGGGAGTATTTTGCAGTACTTC; CDR3 protein: CASSLGGSGSILQYF
V gene: TRBV11-3; clone size: NA; D gene: TRBD2; J gene: TRBJ2-1; CDR3 DNA: TGTGCCAGCAGCTCGGGACTAGCGGGAGCCAATGAGCAGTTCTTC; CDR3 protein: CASSSGLAGANEQFF
V gene: TRBV4-2; clone size: few; D gene: NA; J gene: TRBJ1-5; CDR3 DNA: TGTGCCAGCAGCCAAGACAGCACCCAACGGGGCAATCAGCCCCAGCATTTT; CDR3 protein: CASSQDSTQRGNQPQHF
V gene: TRBV6-6; clone size: few; D gene: NA; J gene: TRBJ1-4; CDR3 DNA: TGTGCCAGCACCACGGGAGAATTTAATGAAAAACTGTTTTTT; CDR3 protein: CASTTGEFNEKLFF
V gene: TRBV29-1; clone size: NA; D gene: TRBD1; J gene: TRBJ2-5; CDR3 DNA: TGCAGCGTTCGTGGGGACAGCCAAGAGACCCAGTACTTC; CDR3 protein: CSVRGDSQETQYF
V gene: TRBV12-2; clone size: NA; D gene: NA; J gene: TRBJ1-3; CDR3 DNA: TGTGCAAGTCGCTCCGACAGGGGCGTAGTAGGAAACACCATATATTTT; CDR3 protein: CASRSDRGVVGNTIYF
V gene: TRBV7-7; clone size: NA; D gene: TRBD2; J gene: TRBJ2-1; CDR3 DNA: TGTGCTAGCAGCTTAAGCGGGAAATACAATGAGCAGTTCTTC; CDR3 protein: CASSLSGKYNEQFF
V gene: TRBV27; clone size: once; D gene: TRBD1; J gene: TRBJ2-7; CDR3 DNA: TGTGCCAGCCAAGACCCGGGACAGGGGGCTGTTGAGCAGTACTTC; CDR3 protein: CASQDPGQGAVEQYF
V gene: TRBV25-1; clone size: few; D gene: TRBD2; J gene: TRBJ2-3; CDR3 DNA: TGTGCCAGCAGTGACAGGACTAGCGGTACGCAGTATTTT; CDR3 protein: CASSDRTSGTQYF
V gene: TRBV10-3; clone size: NA; D gene: TRBD2; J gene: TRBJ2-1; CDR3 DNA: TGTGCCATCAGGGGGACTAGCGGCGACTACCCAAGCTCCTACAATGAGCAGTTCTTC; CDR3 protein: CAIRGTSGDYPSSYNEQFF
V gene: TRBV5-1; clone size: NA; D gene: TRBD2; J gene: TRBJ2-7; CDR3 DNA: TGCGCCAGCAGCCCCGGGGGGGTCTCCTACGAGCAGTACTTC; CDR3 protein: CASSPGGVSYEQYF
V gene: TRBV4-3; clone size: few; D gene: NA; J gene: TRBJ2-4; CDR3 DNA: TGCGCCAGCAGCCAAATTTCCTCGGGAGCCAAAAACATTCAGTACTTC; CDR3 protein: CASSQISSGAKNIQYF
V gene: TRBV5-4; clone size: few; D gene: TRBD1; J gene: TRBJ1-2; CDR3 DNA: TGTGCCAGCAGCTTGGGGTCCGGGACAGGGGTAGATGGCTACACCTTC; CDR3 protein: CASSLGSGTGVDGYTF
V gene: TRBV7-9; clone size: NA; D gene: NA; J gene: TRBJ2-1; CDR3 DNA: TGTGCCAGCAGCTCTATTCGGGACAATTTCTATGAGCAGTTCTTC; CDR3 protein: CASSSIRDNFYEQFF
V gene: TRBV10-2; clone size: NA; D gene: NA; J gene: TRBJ2-7; CDR3 DNA: TGCGCCAGCAGTGAGCCGTCGGGGGGCAGTGACGAGCAGTACTTC; CDR3 protein: CASSEPSGGSDEQYF
V gene: TRBV5-3; clone size: once; D gene: NA; J gene: TRBJ1-4; CDR3 DNA: TGTGCCAGAAGCGAAATCTCGGGGGTCGGTAATGAAAAACTGTTTTTT; CDR3 protein: CARSEISGVGNEKLFF
V gene: TRBV30; clone size: NA; D gene: NA; J gene: TRBJ1-1; CDR3 DNA: TGTGCCTGGAATTGGGGGGTTGGGACTGAAGCTTTCTTT; CDR3 protein: CAWNWGVGTEAFF
V gene: TRBV7-2; clone size: NA; D gene: NA; J gene: TRBJ2-7; CDR3 DNA: TGTGCCAGCAGCTTGGAGCGGTTCTCCTACGAGCAGTACTTC; CDR3 protein: CASSLERFSYEQYF
V gene: TRBV6-4; clone size: few; D gene: NA; J gene: TRBJ1-2; CDR3 DNA: TGTGCCAGCAGAGCGGACAGCCTCGGGATCTATGGCTACACCTTC; CDR3 protein: CASRADSLGIYGYTF
V gene: TRBV7-9; clone size: NA; D gene: NA; J gene: TRBJ1-2; CDR3 DNA: TGTGCCAGCAGCAGACTTGAGGGCGCGGTCTATGGCTACACCTTC; CDR3 protein: CASSRLEGAVYGYTF
V gene: TRBV7-6; clone size: NA; D gene: NA; J gene: TRBJ1-1; CDR3 DNA: TGTGCCAGCAGCACCGGACTGTACGCTGAAGCTTTCTTT; CDR3 protein: CASSTGLYAEAFF
V gene: TRBV30; clone size: NA; D gene: NA; J gene: TRBJ2-6; CDR3 DNA: TGTGCCTGGAGTGTACGAGGTTTCGGGGCCAACGTCCTGACTTTC; CDR3 protein: CAWSVRGFGANVLTF
V gene: TRBV6-5; clone size: NA; D gene: TRBD1; J gene: TRBJ1-6; CDR3 DNA: TGTGCCAGCAGGGGACAGGGCAGTAATTCACCCCTCCACTTT; CDR3 protein: CASRGQGSNSPLHF
V gene: TRBV15; clone size: once; D gene: NA; J gene: TRBJ2-5; CDR3 DNA: TGTGCCACCAGCAGAGATATGTCTAGTGGGGAGACCCAGTACTTC; CDR3 protein: CATSRDMSSGETQYF
V gene: TRBV4-3; clone size: NA; D gene: NA; J gene: TRBJ2-1; CDR3 DNA: TGCGCCAGCGGAGAGAGCGGCTCCTACAATGAGCAGTTCTTC; CDR3 protein: CASGESGSYNEQFF
V gene: TRBV10-3; clone size: NA; D gene: NA; J gene: TRBJ2-7; CDR3 DNA: TGTGCCATCAGTGAGTCCCGGGATTTAGGGGGTAGCTACGAGCAGTACTTC; CDR3 protein: CAISESRDLGGSYEQYF
V gene: TRBV11-3; clone size: NA; D gene: NA; J gene: TRBJ1-1; CDR3 DNA: TGTGCCAGCAGCTCCTCCGGTGATGGAGATACTGAAGCTTTCTTT; CDR3 protein: CASSSSGDGDTEAFF
V gene: TRBV2; clone size: NA; D gene: TRBD2; J gene: TRBJ2-7; CDR3 DNA: TGTGCCAGCAGTGATAGTAGCGGGAGGTCCTACGAGCAGTACTTC; CDR3 protein: CASSDSSGRSYEQYF
V gene: TRBV27; clone size: NA; D gene: NA; J gene: TRBJ2-1; CDR3 DNA: TGTGCCAGCCGCGTCGGTTGGGGAGAGTACAATGAGCAGTTCTTC; CDR3 protein: CASRVGWGEYNEQFF
V gene: TRBV15; clone size: NA; D gene: NA; J gene: TRBJ1-4; CDR3 DNA: TGTGCCACCAGCCCCTATCGGGGGGAAAAACTGTTTTTT; CDR3 protein: CATSPYRGEKLFF
V gene: TRBV7-9; clone size: few; D gene: NA; J gene: TRBJ2-2; CDR3 DNA: TGTGCCAGCAGCACACAGGGTAACACCGGGGAGCTGTTTTTT; CDR3 protein: CASSTQGNTGELFF
V gene: TRBV19; clone size: NA; D gene: NA; J gene: TRBJ1-2; CDR3 DNA: TGTGCCAGTAGTCCTCACAGGGACTATGGCTACACCTTC; CDR3 protein: CASSPHRDYGYTF
V gene: TRBV6-5; clone size: once; D gene: TRBD2; J gene: TRBJ2-3; CDR3 DNA: TGTGCCAGCAGTTACTCGCGGGAGGCTTCATTTACGCAGTATTTT; CDR3 protein: CASSYSREASFTQYF
V gene: TRBV6-1; clone size: once; D gene: NA; J gene: TRBJ2-7; CDR3 DNA: TGTGCCAGCAGTGACGGGCGGGTGACCCCCTACGAGCAGTACTTC; CDR3 protein: CASSDGRVTPYEQYF
V gene: TRBV7-6; clone size: NA; D gene: TRBD2; J gene: TRBJ2-1; CDR3 DNA: TGTGCCAGCAGGGGGCTAGCGGGACCTGGCAATGAGCAGTTCTTC; CDR3 protein: CASRGLAGPGNEQFF
V gene: TRBV29-1; clone size: NA; D gene: NA; J gene: TRBJ2-3; CDR3 DNA: TGCGTCTCGAGGGCGGGAATGAATACGCAGTATTTT; CDR3 protein: CVSRAGMNTQYF
V gene: TRBV7-9; clone size: NA; D gene: TRBD2; J gene: TRBJ2-1; CDR3 DNA: TGTGCCAGCAGCCCGGGGAGCGGGAGTGATGGCAATGAGCAGTTCTTC; CDR3 protein: CASSPGSGSDGNEQFF
V gene: TRBV9; clone size: NA; D gene: TRBD2; J gene: TRBJ2-1; CDR3 DNA: TGTGCCAGCAGCGTACTAGCGGAGGGGTACAATGAGCAGTTCTTC; CDR3 protein: CASSVLAEGYNEQFF
V gene: TRBV28; clone size: few; D gene: TRBD2; J gene: TRBJ2-7; CDR3 DNA: TGTGCCAGCAGTTGGGGGGGGTTAACCTACGAGCAGTACTTC; CDR3 protein: CASSWGGLTYEQYF
V gene: TRBV4-2; clone size: few; D gene: NA; J gene: TRBJ2-4; CDR3 DNA: TGTGCCAGCAGCCAAGAGGTAGCGGTTCTAGCCAAAAACATTCAGTACTTC; CDR3 protein: CASSQEVAVLAKNIQYF
V gene: TRBV7-9; clone size: few; D gene: TRBD2; J gene: TRBJ2-1; CDR3 DNA: TGTGCCAGCAGCTCCCCTTCCTTAGCGGGCGGGAGCTCCTACAATGAGCAGTTCTTC; CDR3 protein: CASSSPSLAGGSSYNEQFF
V gene: TRBV7-9; clone size: NA; D gene: NA; J gene: TRBJ1-1; CDR3 DNA: TGTGCCAGCAGCTTAATGACAGCAGAAGCTTTCTTT; CDR3 protein: CASSLMTAEAFF
V gene: TRBV18; clone size: NA; D gene: TRBD1; J gene: TRBJ2-5; CDR3 DNA: TGTGCCAGCTCACAGGGACAGGACCAAGAGACCCAGTACTTC; CDR3 protein: CASSQGQDQETQYF
V gene: TRBV29-1; clone size: NA; D gene: NA; J gene: TRBJ1-2; CDR3 DNA: TGCAGCGTTGATAAGGGGCCCTATGGCTACACCTTC; CDR3 protein: CSVDKGPYGYTF
V gene: TRBV10-3; clone size: NA; D gene: NA; J gene: TRBJ1-1; CDR3 DNA: TGTGCCATCAGGTTGACAGAGATGAACACTGAAGCTTTCTTT; CDR3 protein: CAIRLTEMNTEAFF
V gene: TRBV29-1; clone size: NA; D gene: NA; J gene: TRBJ2-7; CDR3 DNA: TGCAGCGGTGGTTGGGGGCTCAACGAGCAGTACTTC; CDR3 protein: CSGGWGLNEQYF
V gene: TRBV30; clone size: NA; D gene: NA; J gene: TRBJ2-5; CDR3 DNA: TGTGCCTGGAGTGTATTCTCCCCAGAGACCCAGTACTTC; CDR3 protein: CAWSVFSPETQYF
V gene: TRBV9; clone size: once; D gene: NA; J gene: TRBJ1-1; CDR3 DNA: TGTGCCAGCAGCGTAATAGCACAACTGAACACTGAAGCTTTCTTT; CDR3 protein: CASSVIAQLNTEAFF
V gene: TRBV7-7; clone size: NA; D gene: TRBD1; J gene: TRBJ2-3; CDR3 DNA: TGTGCCAGCAGCTCCGGGACAGGCACAGATACGCAGTATTTT; CDR3 protein: CASSSGTGTDTQYF
V gene: TRBV9; clone size: NA; D gene: NA; J gene: TRBJ1-1; CDR3 DNA: TGTGCCAGCAGCGACCCGACGGGTGAAGCTTTCTTT; CDR3 protein: CASSDPTGEAFF
V gene: TRBV9; clone size: NA; D gene: TRBD2; J gene: TRBJ2-7; CDR3 DNA: TGTGCCAGCAGCGTGACTAGCGGGAGTCATTACGAGCAGTACTTC; CDR3 protein: CASSVTSGSHYEQYF
V gene: TRBV6-5; clone size: NA; D gene: TRBD2; J gene: TRBJ2-5; CDR3 DNA: TGTGCCAGCAGTTCGGGACTAGCGGTCCAAGAGACCCAGTACTTC; CDR3 protein: CASSSGLAVQETQYF
V gene: TRBV4-1; clone size: NA; D gene: NA; J gene: TRBJ1-4; CDR3 DNA: TGCGCCAGCAGCCAAGTGCAGGGTGGGGAAAAACTGTTTTTT; CDR3 protein: CASSQVQGGEKLFF
V gene: TRBV4-1; clone size: NA; D gene: TRBD1; J gene: TRBJ1-2; CDR3 DNA: TGCGCCAGCAGCCCCGGGACAGGGTTCGACTATGGCTACACCTTC; CDR3 protein: CASSPGTGFDYGYTF
V gene: TRBV5-1; clone size: NA; D gene: NA; J gene: TRBJ1-1; CDR3 DNA: TGCGCCAGCAGCCTCTGGGGCATGAACACTGAAGCTTTCTTT; CDR3 protein: CASSLWGMNTEAFF